This TCR beta chain was recovered during a study of blood T cell repertoires in COVID-19. For the study at large: T cells, B-cell-depleted T cells, or PBMCs supplied cDNA or gDNA.

This table comes from immunoSEQ multiplex PCR, and its TCRdb copy is limited to in-frame clones, with some not included. Of around 150,000 clones in the sample, 84% were seen once. The CDR3 covers 16 residues. CDR1 and CDR2 (germline): DFQATT, SNEGSKA (reference sequence). V lost 3 bases and J lost 0; bases outside the gene matches: 7. This receptor was obtained from a human donor in a cohort sampled during active COVID-19. The sequencing input was peripheral blood. The V and J genes are TRBV20-1 and TRBJ2-1; 8 bases align to TRBD2. The CDR3 sequence: CSASSQRGFSYNEQFF. The CDR3 DNA reads TGCAGTGCTAGTAGCCAGCGGGGGTTCTCCTACAATGAGCAGTTCTTC.